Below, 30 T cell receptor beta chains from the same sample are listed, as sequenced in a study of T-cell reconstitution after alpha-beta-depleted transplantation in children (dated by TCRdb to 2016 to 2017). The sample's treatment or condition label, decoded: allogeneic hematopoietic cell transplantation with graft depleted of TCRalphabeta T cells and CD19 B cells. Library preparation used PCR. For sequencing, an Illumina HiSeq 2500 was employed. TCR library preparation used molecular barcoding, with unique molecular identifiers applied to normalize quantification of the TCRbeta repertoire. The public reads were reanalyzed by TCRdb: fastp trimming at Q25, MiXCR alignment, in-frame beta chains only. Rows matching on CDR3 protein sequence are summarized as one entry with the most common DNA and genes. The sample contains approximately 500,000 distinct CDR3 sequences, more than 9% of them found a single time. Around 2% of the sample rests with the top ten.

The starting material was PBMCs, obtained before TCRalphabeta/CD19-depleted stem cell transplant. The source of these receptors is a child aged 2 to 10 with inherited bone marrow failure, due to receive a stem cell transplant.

CDR3 sequence reads: CSALEGEQFF. The CDR3 DNA reads TGCAGTGCCCTAGAGGGTGAGCAGTTCTTC. The chain carries TRBV20-1 and TRBJ2-1, with a weak D call TRBD2 (5 bases). The CDR3 extends over 10 amino acids. Germline V gives CDR1 DFQATT, CDR2 SNEGSKA (reference sequence). V lost 6 bases and J lost 9, with 9 bases in between.

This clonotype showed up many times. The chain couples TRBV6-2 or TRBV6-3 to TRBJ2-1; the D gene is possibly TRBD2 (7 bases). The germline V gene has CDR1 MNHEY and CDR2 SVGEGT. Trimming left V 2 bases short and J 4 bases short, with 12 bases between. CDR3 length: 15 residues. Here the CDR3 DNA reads TGTGCCAGCAGTTACAGGGAGGGGGTGTACAATGAGCAGTTCTTC. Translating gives CASSYREGVYNEQFF.

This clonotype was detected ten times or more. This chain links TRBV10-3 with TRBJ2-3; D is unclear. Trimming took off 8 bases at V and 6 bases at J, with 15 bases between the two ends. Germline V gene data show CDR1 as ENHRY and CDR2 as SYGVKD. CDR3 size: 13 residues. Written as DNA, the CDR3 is TGTGCCATCGCCCTTTCTAGGTGGGATACGCAGTATTTT. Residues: CAIALSRWDTQYF.

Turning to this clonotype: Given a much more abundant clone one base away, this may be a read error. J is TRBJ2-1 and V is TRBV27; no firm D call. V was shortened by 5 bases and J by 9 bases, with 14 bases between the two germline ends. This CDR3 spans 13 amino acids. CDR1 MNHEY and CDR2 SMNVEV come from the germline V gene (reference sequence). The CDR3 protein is CASSPTLSREQFF. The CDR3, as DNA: TGTGCCAGCAGTCCCACCCTTTCCCGTGAGCAGTTCTTC.

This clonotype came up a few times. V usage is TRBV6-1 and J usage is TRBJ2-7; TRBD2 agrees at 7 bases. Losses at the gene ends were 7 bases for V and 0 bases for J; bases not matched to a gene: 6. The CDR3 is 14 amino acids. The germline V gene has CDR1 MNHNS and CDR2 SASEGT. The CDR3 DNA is TGTGCCAGCACTACTAGCGCTTACTCCTACGAGCAGTACTTC. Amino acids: CASTTSAYSYEQYF.

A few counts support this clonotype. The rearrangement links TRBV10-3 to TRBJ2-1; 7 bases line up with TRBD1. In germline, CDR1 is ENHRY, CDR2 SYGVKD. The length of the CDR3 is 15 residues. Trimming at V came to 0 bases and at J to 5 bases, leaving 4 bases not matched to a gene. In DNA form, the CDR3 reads TGTGCCATCAGTGAGTCTACAGGGGATCACAATGAGCAGTTCTTC. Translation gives CAISESTGDHNEQFF.

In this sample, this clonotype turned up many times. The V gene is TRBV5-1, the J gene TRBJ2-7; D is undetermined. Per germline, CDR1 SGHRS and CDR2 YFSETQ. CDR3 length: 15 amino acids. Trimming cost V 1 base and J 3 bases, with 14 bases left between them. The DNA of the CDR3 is TGCGCCAGCAGCTTGACTGAAGGAGATATCTACGAGCAGTACTTC. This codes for CASSLTEGDIYEQYF.

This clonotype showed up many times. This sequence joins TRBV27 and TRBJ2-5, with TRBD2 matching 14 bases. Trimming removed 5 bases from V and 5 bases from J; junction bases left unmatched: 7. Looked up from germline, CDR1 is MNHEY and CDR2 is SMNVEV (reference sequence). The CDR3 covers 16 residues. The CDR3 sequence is CASSPGLAGVVETQYF. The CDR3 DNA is TGTGCCAGCAGTCCGGGACTAGCGGGAGTGGTGGAGACCCAGTACTTC.

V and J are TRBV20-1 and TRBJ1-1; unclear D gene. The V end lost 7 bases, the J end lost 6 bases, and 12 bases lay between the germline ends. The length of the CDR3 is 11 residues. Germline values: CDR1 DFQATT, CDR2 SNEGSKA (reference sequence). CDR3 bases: TGCAGTGGACGGCGACGGCCTGAAGCTTTCTTT. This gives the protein CSGRRRPEAFF.

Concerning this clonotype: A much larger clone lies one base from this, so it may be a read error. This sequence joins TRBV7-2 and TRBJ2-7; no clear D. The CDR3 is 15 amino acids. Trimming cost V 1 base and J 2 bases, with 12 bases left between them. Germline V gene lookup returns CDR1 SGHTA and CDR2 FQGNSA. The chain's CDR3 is CASSLGVGPAYEQYF. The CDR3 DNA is TGTGCCAGCAGCTTAGGTGTAGGACCAGCCTACGAGCAGTACTTC.

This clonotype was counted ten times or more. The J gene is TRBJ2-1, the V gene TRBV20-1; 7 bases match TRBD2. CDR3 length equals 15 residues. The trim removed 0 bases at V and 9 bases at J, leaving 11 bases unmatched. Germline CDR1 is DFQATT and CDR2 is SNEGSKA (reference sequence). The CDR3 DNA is TGCAGTGCTAGAGATTTGGCTAGCGGATATTCTGAGCAGTTCTTC. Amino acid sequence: CSARDLASGYSEQFF.

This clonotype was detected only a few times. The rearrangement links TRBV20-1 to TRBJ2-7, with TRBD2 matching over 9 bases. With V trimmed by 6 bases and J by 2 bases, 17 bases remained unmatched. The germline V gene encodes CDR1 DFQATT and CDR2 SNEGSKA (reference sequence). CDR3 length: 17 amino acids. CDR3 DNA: TGCAGTGCGAACGGGCTAGCGGGAAACTTTAATGCCTACGAGCAGTACTTC. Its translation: CSANGLAGNFNAYEQYF.

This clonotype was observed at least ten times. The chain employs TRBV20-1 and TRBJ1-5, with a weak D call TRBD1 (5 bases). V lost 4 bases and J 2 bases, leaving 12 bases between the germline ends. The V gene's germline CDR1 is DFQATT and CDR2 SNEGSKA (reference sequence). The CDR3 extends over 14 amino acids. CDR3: CSAKRGEGNQPQHF. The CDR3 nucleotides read TGCAGTGCTAAGAGGGGCGAAGGCAATCAGCCCCAGCATTTT.

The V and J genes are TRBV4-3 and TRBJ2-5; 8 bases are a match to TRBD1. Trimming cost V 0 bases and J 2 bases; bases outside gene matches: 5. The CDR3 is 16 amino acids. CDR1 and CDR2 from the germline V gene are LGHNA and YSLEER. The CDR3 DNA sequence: TGCGCCAGCAGCCAAGATCAACAGGGGGGACAAGAGACCCAGTACTTC. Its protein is CASSQDQQGGQETQYF.

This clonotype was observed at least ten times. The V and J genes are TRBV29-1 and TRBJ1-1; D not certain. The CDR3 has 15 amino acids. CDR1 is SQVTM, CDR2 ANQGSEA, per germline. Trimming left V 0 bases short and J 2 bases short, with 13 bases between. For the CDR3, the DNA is TGCAGCGTTGAAGATAGGGTCGGACTTAACACTGAAGCTTTCTTT. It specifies CSVEDRVGLNTEAFF.

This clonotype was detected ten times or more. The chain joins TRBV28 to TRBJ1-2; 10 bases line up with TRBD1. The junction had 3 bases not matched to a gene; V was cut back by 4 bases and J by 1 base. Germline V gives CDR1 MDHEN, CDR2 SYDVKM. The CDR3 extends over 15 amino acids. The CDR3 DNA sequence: TGTGCCAGCAGTTCCAGGACAGGGGGTAACTATGGCTACACCTTC. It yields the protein CASSSRTGGNYGYTF.

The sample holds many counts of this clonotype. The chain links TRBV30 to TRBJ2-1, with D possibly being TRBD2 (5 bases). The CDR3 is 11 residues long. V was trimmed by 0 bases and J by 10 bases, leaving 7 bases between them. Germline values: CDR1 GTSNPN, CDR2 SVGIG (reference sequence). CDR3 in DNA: TGTGCCTGGAGTGTGACTATGGAGCAGTTCTTC. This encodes CAWSVTMEQFF.

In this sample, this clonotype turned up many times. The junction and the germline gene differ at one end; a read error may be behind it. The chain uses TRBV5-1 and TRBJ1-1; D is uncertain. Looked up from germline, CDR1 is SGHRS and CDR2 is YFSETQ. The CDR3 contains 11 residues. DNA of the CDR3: TGTGCCAGCAGAGAGAACACTGAAGCTTTCTTT. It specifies CASRENTEAFF.

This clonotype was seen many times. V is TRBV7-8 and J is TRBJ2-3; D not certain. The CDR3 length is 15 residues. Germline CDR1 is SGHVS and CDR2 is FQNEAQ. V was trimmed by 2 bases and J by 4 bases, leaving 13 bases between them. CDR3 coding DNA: TGTGCCAGCAGCTTATATCCCCGTGGGCCAGATACGCAGTATTTT. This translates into CASSLYPRGPDTQYF.

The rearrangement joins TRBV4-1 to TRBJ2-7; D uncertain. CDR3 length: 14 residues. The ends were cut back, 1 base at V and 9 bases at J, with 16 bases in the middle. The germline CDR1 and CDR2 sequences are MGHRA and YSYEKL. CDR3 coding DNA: TGCGCCAGCAGCCAAGGGGCGGCCGGTCCAATGCAGTACTTC. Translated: CASSQGAAGPMQYF.

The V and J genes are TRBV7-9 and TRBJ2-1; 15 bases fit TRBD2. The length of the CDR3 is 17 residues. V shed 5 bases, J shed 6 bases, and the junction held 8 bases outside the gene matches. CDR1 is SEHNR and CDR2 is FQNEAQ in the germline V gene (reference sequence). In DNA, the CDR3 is TGTGCCAGCAGCCCCGGGACTAGCGGGAGGCATAGCAATGAGCAGTTCTTC. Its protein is CASSPGTSGRHSNEQFF. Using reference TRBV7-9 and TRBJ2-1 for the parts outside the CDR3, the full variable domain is DTGVSQNPRHKITKRGQNVTFRCDPISEHNRLYWYRQTLGQGPEFLTYFQNEAQLEKSRLLSDRFSAERPKGSFSTLEIQRTEQGDSAMYLCASSPGTSGRHSNEQFFGPGTRLTVL.

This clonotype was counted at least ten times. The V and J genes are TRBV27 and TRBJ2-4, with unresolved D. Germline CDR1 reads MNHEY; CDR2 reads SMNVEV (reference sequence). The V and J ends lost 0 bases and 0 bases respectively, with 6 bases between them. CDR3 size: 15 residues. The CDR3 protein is CASSLSPVAKNIQYF. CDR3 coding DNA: TGTGCCAGCAGTTTATCCCCGGTAGCCAAAAACATTCAGTACTTC.

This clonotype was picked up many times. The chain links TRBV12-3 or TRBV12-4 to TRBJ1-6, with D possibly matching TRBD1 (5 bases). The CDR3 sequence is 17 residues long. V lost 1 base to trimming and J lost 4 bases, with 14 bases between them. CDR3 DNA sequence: TGTGCCAGCAGTTTAGATCCGGGACGGTATTATAATTCACCCCTCCACTTT. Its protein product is CASSLDPGRYYNSPLHF.

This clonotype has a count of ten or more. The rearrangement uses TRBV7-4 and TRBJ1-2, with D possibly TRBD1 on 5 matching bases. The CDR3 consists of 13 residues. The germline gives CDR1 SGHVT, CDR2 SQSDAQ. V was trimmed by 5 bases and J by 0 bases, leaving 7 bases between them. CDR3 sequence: CASSAGPNYGYTF. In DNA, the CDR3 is TGTGCCAGCAGCGCGGGACCTAACTATGGCTACACCTTC.

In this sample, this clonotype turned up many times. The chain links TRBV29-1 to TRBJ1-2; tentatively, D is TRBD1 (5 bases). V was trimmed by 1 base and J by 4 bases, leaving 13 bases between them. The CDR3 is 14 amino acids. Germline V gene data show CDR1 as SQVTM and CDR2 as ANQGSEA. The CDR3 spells CSVEGVQDFYGYTF. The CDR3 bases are TGCAGCGTTGAAGGGGTACAGGACTTCTATGGCTACACCTTC.

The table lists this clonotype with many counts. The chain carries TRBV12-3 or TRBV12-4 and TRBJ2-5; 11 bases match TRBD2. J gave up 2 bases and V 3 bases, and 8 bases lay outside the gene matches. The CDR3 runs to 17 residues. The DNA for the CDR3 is TGTGCCAGCAGTTTGTGGGCTAGCGGGGGGAGTCAAGAGACCCAGTACTTC. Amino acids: CASSLWASGGSQETQYF.

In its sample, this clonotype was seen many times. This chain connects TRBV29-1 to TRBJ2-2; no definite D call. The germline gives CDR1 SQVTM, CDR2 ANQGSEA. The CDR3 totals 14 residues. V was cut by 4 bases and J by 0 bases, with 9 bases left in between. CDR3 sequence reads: CSVVREANTGELFF. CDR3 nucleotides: TGCAGCGTTGTTCGCGAAGCGAACACCGGGGAGCTGTTTTTT.

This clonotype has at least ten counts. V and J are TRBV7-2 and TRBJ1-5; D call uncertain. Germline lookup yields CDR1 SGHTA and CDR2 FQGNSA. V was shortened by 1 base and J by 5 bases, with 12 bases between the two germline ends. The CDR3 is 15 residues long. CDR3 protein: CASSLVSSGDQPQHF. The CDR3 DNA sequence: TGTGCCAGCAGCTTAGTCTCTTCGGGAGATCAGCCCCAGCATTTT.

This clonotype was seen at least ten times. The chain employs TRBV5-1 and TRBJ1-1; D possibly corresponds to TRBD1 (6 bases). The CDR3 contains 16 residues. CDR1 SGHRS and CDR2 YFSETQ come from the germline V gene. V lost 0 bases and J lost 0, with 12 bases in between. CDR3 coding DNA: TGCGCCAGCAGCTTGGATGGCACAGGGATGAACACTGAAGCTTTCTTT. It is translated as CASSLDGTGMNTEAFF.

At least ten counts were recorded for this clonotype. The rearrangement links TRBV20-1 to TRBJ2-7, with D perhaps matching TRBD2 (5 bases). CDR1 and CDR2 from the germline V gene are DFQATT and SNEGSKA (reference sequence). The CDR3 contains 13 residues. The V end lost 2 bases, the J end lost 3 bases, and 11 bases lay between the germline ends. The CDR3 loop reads CSARSAGSYEQYF. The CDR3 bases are TGCAGTGCTAGATCGGCGGGCAGCTACGAGCAGTACTTC.